Described below is a single T cell receptor (beta chain) sequence and its context. The same CDR3 is also encoded by other DNA sequences in this sample. The germline gives CDR1 LGHDT, CDR2 YNNKEL (reference sequence). The CDR3 covers 15 residues. The V gene lost 0 bases and the J gene lost 4 bases, with 10 bases spanning the gap. These data come from a study of control samples from healthy donors and cancer patients. Assay used: immunoSEQ multiplex PCR; TCRdb lists only in-frame clones, some missing. The table has roughly 26,000 clones, 80% to 85% seen once. The receptor was isolated from a man aged 55 to 70 with colorectal cancer. Specimen: PBMCs. The chain couples TRBV3-1 (or the pseudogene TRBV3-2) to TRBJ1-3; D remains unclear. CDR3 DNA: TGTGCCAGCAGCCAAGATTCGCAGCAAGGAAACACCATATATTTT. This codes for CASSQDSQQGNTIYF.